The rows below give T cell receptor beta chains drawn from one sample of a study of blood T cell repertoires in COVID-19. Sequenced by immunoSEQ multiplex PCR; TCRdb stores in-frame clones only, minus some. The profile covers some 150,000 clones, with 88% appearing a single time and under 2.5% taken by the ten largest. Material for sequencing was peripheral blood. Source of these receptors: a woman aged 70-85 years with acute or convalescent COVID-19. Each CDR3 is given with its conserved first and last residue. D genes are given only for firm matches. Only part of the rows carry a size: once, few, many, or a class if the clone is expanded.

CASSRTRGIAGNTIYF,TGTGCCAGCAGCCGGACCAGGGGTATTGCTGGAAACACCATATATTTT,TRBV14,.,.,TRBJ1-3
CASSEAAHHTPNQPQHF,TGTGCCAGCAGTGAAGCCGCCCATCACACCCCTAATCAGCCCCAGCATTTT,TRBV6-1,.,.,TRBJ1-5
CASSYYQGMYF,TGTGCCAGCAGCTATTACCAGGGGATGTACTTC,TRBV7-2,once,.,TRBJ2-5
CASSSTRDRPQPYF,TGTGCCAGCTCATCAACAAGGGACAGACCACAGCCCTACTTC,TRBV18,.,TRBD1,TRBJ2-5
CASSSGLAGGLQYF,TGTGCCAGCAGCTCCGGACTAGCGGGGGGGTTGCAGTATTTT,TRBV7-2,.,TRBD2,TRBJ2-3
CASSPKGATNTEAFF,TGTGCCAGTAGTCCGAAGGGGGCGACGAACACTGAAGCTTTCTTT,TRBV19,.,TRBD1,TRBJ1-1
CASSLQGGGYNSPLHF,TGTGCCAGCAGCTTGCAGGGAGGGGGATATAATTCACCCCTCCACTTT,TRBV7-6,.,.,TRBJ1-6
CASSFTGLQPQHF,TGTGCCAGCAGTTTTACAGGGCTTCAGCCCCAGCATTTT,TRBV12-3/TRBV12-4,.,.,TRBJ1-5
CASSSPRQGRGASYEQYF,TGTGCCAGCAGTTCTCCACGACAGGGCAGGGGCGCCTCTTACGAGCAGTACTTC,TRBV28,.,TRBD1,TRBJ2-7
CASSQRLAGGETQYF,TGTGCCAGCAGTCAACGACTAGCGGGGGGAGAGACCCAGTACTTC,TRBV2,.,TRBD2,TRBJ2-5
CASNLAGGPRETQYF,TGTGCCAGCAACCTAGCGGGGGGGCCCCGAGAGACCCAGTACTTC,TRBV28,.,TRBD2,TRBJ2-5
CASSEWTVLLGPQHF,TGTGCCAGCAGTGAATGGACAGTCCTTCTAGGGCCCCAGCATTTT,TRBV6-1,once,.,TRBJ1-5